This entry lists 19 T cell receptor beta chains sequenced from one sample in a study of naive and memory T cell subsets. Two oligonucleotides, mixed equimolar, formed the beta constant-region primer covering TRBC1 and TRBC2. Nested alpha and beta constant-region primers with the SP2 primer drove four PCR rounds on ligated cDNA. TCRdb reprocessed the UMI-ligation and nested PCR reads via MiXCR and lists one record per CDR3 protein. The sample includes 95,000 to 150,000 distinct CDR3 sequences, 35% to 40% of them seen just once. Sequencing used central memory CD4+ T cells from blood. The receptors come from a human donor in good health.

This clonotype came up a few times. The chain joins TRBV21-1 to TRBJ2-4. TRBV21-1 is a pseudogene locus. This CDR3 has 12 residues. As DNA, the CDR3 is TGTGCCAGCAGCAAAGCAGGAGACATTCAGTACTTC. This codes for CASSKAGDIQYF.

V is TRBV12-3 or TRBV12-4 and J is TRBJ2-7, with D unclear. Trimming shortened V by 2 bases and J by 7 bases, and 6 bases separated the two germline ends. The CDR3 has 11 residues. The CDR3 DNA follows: TGTGCCAGCAGTTTAACCGGGGAGCAGTACTTC. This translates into CASSLTGEQYF.

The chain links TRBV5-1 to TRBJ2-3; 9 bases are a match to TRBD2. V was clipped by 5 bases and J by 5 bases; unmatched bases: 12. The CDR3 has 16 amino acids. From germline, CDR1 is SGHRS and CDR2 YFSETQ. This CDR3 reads CASRTGLAPRRDTQYF. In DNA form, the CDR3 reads TGCGCCAGCAGAACGGGACTAGCCCCCCGGCGAGATACGCAGTATTTT.

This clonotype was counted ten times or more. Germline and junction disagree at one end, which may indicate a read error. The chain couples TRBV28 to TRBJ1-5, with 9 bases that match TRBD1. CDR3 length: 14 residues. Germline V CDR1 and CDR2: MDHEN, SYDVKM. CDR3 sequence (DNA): TGTGCCAGCAGTTACACAGGGGGCAAGCAGCCCCAGCATTTT. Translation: CASSYTGGKQPQHF. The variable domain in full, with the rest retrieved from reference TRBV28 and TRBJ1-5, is DVKVTQSSRYLVKRTGEKVFLECVQDMDHENMFWYRQDPGLGLRLIYFSYDVKMKEKGDIPEGYSVSREKKERFSLILESASTNQTSMYLCASSYTGGKQPQHFGDGTRLSIL.

CDR3 loop: CASSPPGLAGDNQYF. The DNA for the CDR3 is TGTGCCAGCAGTCCACCGGGACTAGCGGGAGATAACCAGTACTTC. The V gene is TRBV6-2 or TRBV6-3, the J gene TRBJ2-5, with 14 nucleotides matching TRBD2. Trimming took 5 bases from V and 10 from J; bases not matched to a gene: 9. Germline assignment: CDR1 MNHEY and CDR2 SVGEGT. The CDR3 covers 15 residues.

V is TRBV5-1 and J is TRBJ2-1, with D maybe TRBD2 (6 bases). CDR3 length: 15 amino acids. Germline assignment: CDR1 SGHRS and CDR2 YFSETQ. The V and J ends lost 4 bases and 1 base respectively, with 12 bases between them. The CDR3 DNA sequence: TGCGCCAGCAGCGTCTTCGCGGGGTCCTACAATGAGCAGTTCTTC. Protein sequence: CASSVFAGSYNEQFF.

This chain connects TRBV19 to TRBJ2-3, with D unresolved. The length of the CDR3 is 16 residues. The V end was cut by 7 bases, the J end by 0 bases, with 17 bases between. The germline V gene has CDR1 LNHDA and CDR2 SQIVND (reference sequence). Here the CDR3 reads CASNPGDRPSTDTQYF. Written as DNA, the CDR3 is TGTGCCAGTAATCCAGGTGACCGGCCTAGCACAGATACGCAGTATTTT.

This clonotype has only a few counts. DNA of the CDR3: TGTGCCAGCAGTGATAGGGTGTCTGGGGCCAACGTCCTGACTTTC. This sequence encodes CASSDRVSGANVLTF. This rearrangement joins TRBV28 to TRBJ2-6; D uncertain. V dropped 5 bases and J dropped 1 base, with 9 bases sitting between them. Germline assignment: CDR1 MDHEN and CDR2 SYDVKM. The CDR3 length is 15 residues.

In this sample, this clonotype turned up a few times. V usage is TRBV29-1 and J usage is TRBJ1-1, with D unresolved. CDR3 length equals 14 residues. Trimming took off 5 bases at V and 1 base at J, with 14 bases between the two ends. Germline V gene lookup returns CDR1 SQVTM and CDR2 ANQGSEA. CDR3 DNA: TGCAGCGTTTTTATCCCCCAAGGGAACACTGAAGCTTTCTTT. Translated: CSVFIPQGNTEAFF.

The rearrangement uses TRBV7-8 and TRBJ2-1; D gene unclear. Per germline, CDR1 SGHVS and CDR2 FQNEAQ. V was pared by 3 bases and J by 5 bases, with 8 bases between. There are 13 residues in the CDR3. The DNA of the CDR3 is TGTGCCAGCAGCTTCCGCCGAAACAATGAGCAGTTCTTC. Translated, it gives CASSFRRNNEQFF.

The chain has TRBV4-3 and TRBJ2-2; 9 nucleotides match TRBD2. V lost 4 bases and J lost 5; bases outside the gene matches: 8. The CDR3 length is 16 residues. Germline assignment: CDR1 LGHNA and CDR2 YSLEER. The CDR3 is CASSPNQGLATGELFF. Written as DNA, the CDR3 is TGCGCCAGCAGCCCAAACCAGGGACTAGCTACCGGGGAGCTGTTTTTT.

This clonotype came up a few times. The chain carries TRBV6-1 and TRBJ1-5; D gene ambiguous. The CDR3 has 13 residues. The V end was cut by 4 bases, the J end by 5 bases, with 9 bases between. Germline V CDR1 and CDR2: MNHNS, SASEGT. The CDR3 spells CASSASLDQPQHF. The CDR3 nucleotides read TGTGCCAGCAGTGCCAGCTTAGATCAGCCCCAGCATTTT.

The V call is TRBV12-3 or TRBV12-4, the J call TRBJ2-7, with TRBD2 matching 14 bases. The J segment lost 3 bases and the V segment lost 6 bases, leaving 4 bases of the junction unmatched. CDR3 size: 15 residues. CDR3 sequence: CASRGLAGVGYEQYF. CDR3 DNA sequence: TGTGCCAGCAGGGGACTAGCGGGAGTCGGCTACGAGCAGTACTTC.

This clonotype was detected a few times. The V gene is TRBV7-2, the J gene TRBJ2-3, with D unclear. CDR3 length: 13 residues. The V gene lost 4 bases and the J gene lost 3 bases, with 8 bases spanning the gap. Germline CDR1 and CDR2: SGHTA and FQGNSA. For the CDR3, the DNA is TGTGCCAGCAGCTCAGGTCGAACAGATACGCAGTATTTT. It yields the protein CASSSGRTDTQYF.

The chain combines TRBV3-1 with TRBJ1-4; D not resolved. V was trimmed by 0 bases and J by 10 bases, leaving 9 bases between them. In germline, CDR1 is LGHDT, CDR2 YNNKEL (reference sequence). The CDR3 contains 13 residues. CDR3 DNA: TGTGCCAGCAGCCAAGATAGTAAGGGAAAACTGTTTTTT. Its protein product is CASSQDSKGKLFF.

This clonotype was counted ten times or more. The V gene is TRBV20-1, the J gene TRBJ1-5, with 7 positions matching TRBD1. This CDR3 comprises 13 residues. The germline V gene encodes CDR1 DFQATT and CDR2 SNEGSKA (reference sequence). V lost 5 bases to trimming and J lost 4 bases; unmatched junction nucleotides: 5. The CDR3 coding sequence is TGCAGTGCTGCGGGACAGTTAAATCAGCCCCAGCATTTT. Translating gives CSAAGQLNQPQHF.

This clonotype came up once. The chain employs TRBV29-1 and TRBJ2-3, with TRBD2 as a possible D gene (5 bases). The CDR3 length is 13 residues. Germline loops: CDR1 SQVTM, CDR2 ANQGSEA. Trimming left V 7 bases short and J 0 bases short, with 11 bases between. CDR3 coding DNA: TGCAGCGGCCGGGAACAGAGCACAGATACGCAGTATTTT. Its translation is CSGREQSTDTQYF.

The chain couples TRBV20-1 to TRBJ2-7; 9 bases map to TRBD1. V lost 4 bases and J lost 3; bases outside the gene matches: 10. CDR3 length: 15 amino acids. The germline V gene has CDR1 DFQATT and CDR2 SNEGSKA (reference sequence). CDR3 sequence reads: CSATTGRDRVYEQYF. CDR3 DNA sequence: TGCAGTGCTACTACTGGCCGGGACAGGGTCTACGAGCAGTACTTC.

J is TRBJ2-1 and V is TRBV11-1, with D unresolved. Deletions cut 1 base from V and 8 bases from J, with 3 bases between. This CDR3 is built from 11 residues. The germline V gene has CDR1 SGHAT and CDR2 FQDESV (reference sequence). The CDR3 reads CASSLVHEQFF. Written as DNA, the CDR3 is TGTGCCAGCAGCTTAGTTCATGAGCAGTTCTTC. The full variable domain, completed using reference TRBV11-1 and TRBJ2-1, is EAEVAQSPRYKITEKSQAVAFWCDPISGHATLYWYRQILGQGPELLVQFQDESVVDDSQLPKDRFSAERLKGVDSTLKIQPAELGDSAMYLCASSLVHEQFFGPGTRLTVL.